This T cell receptor beta chain was sequenced in a study of T cells in Graves' hyperthyroidism and ophthalmopathy. General study results and limits: Ophthalmopathy was model-predicted a median roughly 6.3 months pre-onset.

Germline CDR1 reads KGHSH; CDR2 reads LQKENI. V lost 6 bases and J lost 7; bases outside the gene matches: 5. The CDR3 extends over 15 amino acids. What was amplified from RNA transcripts were TCR beta CDR3 regions. HTBI primers were the set used in a first-round RT-PCR of the TCR CDR3. TCRdb called the multiplex PCR reads again in MiXCR, with one record for every CDR3 protein. The data contain a few hundred thousand distinct CDR3 sequences, 21% of them singletons. This clonotype was seen ten or more times. Its specificity is not known. This receptor was obtained from a woman aged 45 to 65 with Graves' hyperthyroidism. The chain couples TRBV18 to TRBJ2-1; 14 nucleotides line up with TRBD2. Sequencing was carried out using blood. The CDR3 region has the DNA TGTGCCAGCTCTTCCCGGACTAGCGGGAGGAATGAGCAGTTCTTC. Translating gives CASSSRTSGRNEQFF.